A selection of T cell receptor beta chains follows, all from one sample in a study of cytomegalovirus exposure and HLA in healthy donors. The repertoire was sequenced with immunoSEQ multiplex PCR; TCRdb's copy has only in-frame clones and lacks some. Among fewer than 250,000 clones listed, roughly 77% were seen once. Sequences were obtained from PBMCs. These TCRs come from a man in his thirties or forties in good health and CMV-seropositive. CDR3s include the opening cysteine and the closing phenylalanine or tryptophan. The order of the fields is CDR3 protein, CDR3 DNA, clone size, CDR3 length, D gene, J gene, V gene. The D gene is left open where the match is weak. Clone size is stated in some rows and not others, as once, few, many or a class when expanded.

CASTARGEAFF TGTGCCAGCACCGCCCGGGGGGAAGCTTTCTTT NA 11 NA TRBJ1-1 TRBV28
CAIRRDSYEQYF TGTGCCATCAGGCGGGACAGCTACGAGCAGTACTTC NA 12 NA TRBJ2-7 TRBV10-3
CACALAGGPYEQYF TGTGCCTGCGCCCTGGCGGGAGGGCCTTACGAGCAGTACTTC NA 14 TRBD2 TRBJ2-7 TRBV30
CASSGQGSQPQHF TGTGCCAGTAGCGGACAGGGGAGTCAGCCCCAGCATTTT few 13 TRBD1 TRBJ1-5 TRBV19
CASSYQRGAPNEQFF TGTGCCAGCAGTTACCAGCGGGGGGCGCCCAATGAGCAGTTCTTC NA 15 TRBD2 TRBJ2-1 TRBV6-5
CARRTSTNTGELFF TGTGCCCGAAGGACTTCTACGAACACCGGGGAGCTGTTTTTT NA 14 NA TRBJ2-2 TRBV30
CSARGGETQYF TGCAGTGCTAGAGGGGGCGAGACCCAGTACTTC NA 11 NA TRBJ2-5 TRBV20-1
CASSPIIGLAGDNEQFF TGTGCCAGCAGCCCGATTATTGGACTAGCGGGAGACAATGAGCAGTTCTTC NA 17 TRBD2 TRBJ2-1 TRBV7-8
CAISEKDLAAHTIYF TGTGCCATCAGTGAAAAGGATCTAGCGGCGCACACCATATATTTT NA 15 NA TRBJ1-3 TRBV10-3
CASRPQTSGRLDTQYF TGTGCCAGCAGACCTCAGACTAGCGGGAGGCTAGATACGCAGTATTTT NA 16 TRBD2 TRBJ2-3 TRBV7-8
CASSLDGKVDTQYF TGCGCCAGCAGCTTGGACGGGAAAGTAGATACGCAGTATTTT NA 14 NA TRBJ2-3 TRBV5-1
CASSPGQGTGNTIYF TGTGCTAGCAGCCCGGGGCAGGGGACTGGAAACACCATATATTTT NA 15 NA TRBJ1-3 TRBV7-7
CASSEALGKGRAFF TGTGCCAGCAGTGAAGCGCTTGGGAAAGGGAGGGCTTTCTTT NA 14 NA TRBJ1-1 TRBV2
CASSHGNSRNLQETQYF TGCGCCAGCAGCCACGGTAATAGCCGAAACCTCCAAGAGACCCAGTACTTC NA 17 NA TRBJ2-5 TRBV4-1
CASSSRRDRVREQYF TGTGCCAGCAGTTCGCGCCGGGACAGGGTGCGGGAGCAGTACTTC once 15 TRBD1 TRBJ2-7 TRBV6-6
CASSSAPGTEAFF TGTGCCAGCAGCTCCGCCCCGGGCACTGAAGCTTTCTTT NA 13 NA TRBJ1-1 TRBV5-6
CASATREETQYF TGTGCCAGCGCAACTCGGGAAGAGACCCAGTACTTC NA 12 NA TRBJ2-5 TRBV28
CASSWGGRGDEQFF TGCGCCAGCAGCTGGGGGGGGCGGGGCGATGAGCAGTTCTTC NA 14 NA TRBJ2-1 TRBV5-1
CASSLPTSGSTYEQYF TGTGCCAGCAGTTTACCGACTAGCGGATCGACCTACGAGCAGTACTTC NA 16 TRBD2 TRBJ2-7 TRBV28
CASRPPGGAGYNEQFF TGCGCCAGCAGACCGCCCGGGGGGGCGGGGTACAATGAGCAGTTCTTC NA 16 TRBD2 TRBJ2-1 TRBV5-1
CASSLIAGSTDTQYF TGTGCCAGCAGCTTAATTGCGGGTAGCACAGATACGCAGTATTTT NA 15 NA TRBJ2-3 TRBV7-9
CASSPMSGDTQYF TGTGCCAGCAGCCCCATGAGCGGAGATACGCAGTATTTT NA 13 NA TRBJ2-3 TRBV13
CASSVGAGITDTQYF TGTGCCAGCAGCGTAGGGGCAGGGATCACAGATACGCAGTATTTT few 15 NA TRBJ2-3 TRBV9
CASSQELAGVRETQYF TGCGCCAGCAGCCAAGAACTTGCGGGAGTGAGGGAGACCCAGTACTTC once 16 TRBD2 TRBJ2-5 TRBV4-3
CASRPGLAKETQYF TGTGCCAGTAGGCCGGGACTAGCTAAGGAGACCCAGTACTTC few 14 TRBD2 TRBJ2-5 TRBV19
CASSLMRGGTDTQYF TGTGCCAGCAGCTTAATGCGGGGTGGGACAGATACGCAGTATTTT NA 15 NA TRBJ2-3 TRBV7-3
CASSPPLSDTGELFF TGTGCCAGCTCACCACCTTTATCGGACACCGGGGAGCTGTTTTTT NA 15 NA TRBJ2-2 TRBV18
CASSLNIGGYNSPLHF TGTGCCAGCAGTTTAAACATTGGCGGGTATAATTCACCCCTCCACTTT once 16 NA TRBJ1-6 TRBV27
CASSLAASNEQFF TGTGCCAGCAGCTTAGCGGCTAGTAATGAGCAGTTCTTC NA 13 NA TRBJ2-1 TRBV7-2
CASSRGQGTDTQYF TGTGCCAGCTCACGGGGACAGGGCACAGATACGCAGTATTTT NA 14 TRBD1 TRBJ2-3 TRBV18
CAWSVRGQGIKEKLFF TGTGCCTGGAGTGTACGGGGACAGGGGATAAAGGAAAAACTGTTTTTT NA 16 TRBD1 TRBJ1-4 TRBV30
CASSLAGQGLNEQFF TGTGCCAGCAGCTTAGCTGGACAGGGCTTAAATGAGCAGTTCTTC NA 15 TRBD1 TRBJ2-1 TRBV5-8
CSARTSGTGEAFF TGCAGCGCCCGGACCTCCGGGACAGGTGAAGCTTTCTTT few 13 TRBD1 TRBJ1-1 TRBV29-1
CASSQSGRGSGQPQHF TGTGCCAGCAGCCAATCGGGCAGGGGGTCAGGGCAGCCCCAGCATTTT NA 16 TRBD1 TRBJ1-5 TRBV4-2
CASSSGLAGGENIQYF TGTGCCAGCAGCTCGGGACTAGCGGGGGGGGAAAACATTCAGTACTTC few 16 TRBD2 TRBJ2-4 TRBV7-9
CASSSPLGQGASEQYF TGTGCCAGCAGTTCTCCTCTCGGACAGGGGGCTAGTGAGCAGTACTTC NA 16 TRBD1 TRBJ2-7 TRBV6-5
CASSSSTSGGYNEQFF TGTGCCAGCAGCTCGTCGACTAGCGGGGGGTACAATGAGCAGTTCTTC NA 16 TRBD2 TRBJ2-1 TRBV7-8
CAWSPGQGGKLFF TGTGCCTGGAGTCCCGGACAGGGCGGAAAACTGTTTTTT NA 13 TRBD1 TRBJ1-4 TRBV30
CASSYSGPGDTQYF TGTGCCAGCAGCTATAGCGGGCCGGGGGATACGCAGTATTTT NA 14 TRBD2 TRBJ2-3 TRBV7-9
CASSARTGEGNTIYF TGTGCCAGCAGCGCCCGGACAGGGGAGGGGAACACCATATATTTT NA 15 TRBD1 TRBJ1-3 TRBV9
CASSLGVVMGPGELFF TGTGCCAGCAGCTTAGGGGTGGTTATGGGCCCCGGGGAGCTGTTTTTT NA 16 NA TRBJ2-2 TRBV7-8
CASSLAGRSPDTQYF TGCGCCAGCAGCTTGGCAGGAAGGTCACCAGATACGCAGTATTTT NA 15 NA TRBJ2-3 TRBV5-1
CASSATGGRTEAFF TGTGCCAGCAGTGCCACAGGGGGCAGGACTGAAGCTTTCTTT few 14 TRBD1 TRBJ1-1 TRBV28
CASSPRRGNTEAFF TGTGCCAGCAGCCCGCGGAGAGGGAACACTGAAGCTTTCTTT NA 14 NA TRBJ1-1 TRBV7-2
CASSLRRGGGGYEQYF TGTGCCAGCAGCTTGAGGCGAGGGGGCGGCGGGTACGAGCAGTACTTC NA 16 TRBD1 TRBJ2-7 TRBV5-4
CAWTGTGRKVGYTF TGTGCCTGGACCGGGACAGGGAGAAAAGTTGGCTACACCTTC NA 14 TRBD1 TRBJ1-2 TRBV30